This is a list of T cell receptor beta chains from one sample in a study of response to subunit inactivated influenza vaccine. TCRdb re-called the RT-PCR reads with MiXCR, one entry per CDR3 protein. The table shows under 850,000 distinct CDR3 sequences, with roughly 18% occurring only once. Sequences were derived from PBMCs from blood, sampled 4 to 6 days after vaccination. These receptors originate from a middle-aged man who received an inactivated influenza vaccine. Each CDR3 is given with its conserved first and last residue. The D gene is left open where the match is weak. Only some rows state a clone size, as once, few, many or a class for expanded clones.

>TRBV4-3|TRBJ2-1|.|.
TGCGCCAGCAGCCAGGGGTGGAAGGACGGAGTGGGCAATGAGCAGTTCTTC
CASSQGWKDGVGNEQFF
>TRBV14|TRBJ2-7|TRBD1|few
TGTGCCAGCAGCCAAGATTGGACCTGGACAGGGACCTACGAGCAGTACTTC
CASSQDWTWTGTYEQYF
>TRBV18|TRBJ2-7|.|many
TGTGCCAGCTCACCATACGGGGGTGCGTCCTACGAGCAGTACTTC
CASSPYGGASYEQYF
>TRBV5-1|TRBJ2-1|TRBD2|few
TGCGCCAGCAGCTTGGTCGGGAGGCGACCCGGCAATGAGCAGTTCTTC
CASSLVGRRPGNEQFF
>TRBV10-2|TRBJ2-5|.|.
TGCGCCAGCACCAATTTTTATACAGGGTACCAAGAGACCCAGTACTTC
CASTNFYTGYQETQYF
>TRBV20-1|TRBJ2-1|.|few
TGCAGTGCTAGGTTCGGGAGTAGATCCTACAATGAGCAGTTCTTC
CSARFGSRSYNEQFF
>TRBV5-1|TRBJ2-1|.|few
TGCGCCAGCAGCTTGGGACCAGAGAACAATGAGCAGTTCTTC
CASSLGPENNEQFF
>TRBV28|TRBJ2-7|.|few
TGTGCCAGCAGATCACTGGGGACACCTCATTCATTC
CASRSLGTPHSF
>TRBV10-2|TRBJ2-4|.|few
TGCGCCAGCAGTGAGTCTGAGAGGGGAAACATTCAGTACTTC
CASSESERGNIQYF
>TRBV24-1|TRBJ2-1|TRBD2|.
TGTGCCACCAGTGATGGGGGGGTCGGTGAGCAGTTCTTC
CATSDGGVGEQFF
>TRBV7-2|TRBJ2-2|.|.
TGTGCCAGCTCCGGGGCCGTCGGGGAGCTGTTTTTT
CASSGAVGELFF
>TRBV4-1|TRBJ2-7|.|.
TGCGCCAGCAGCCAAGTTTACAGGGACTACGAGCAGTACTTC
CASSQVYRDYEQYF
>TRBV20-1|TRBJ1-6|.|.
TGCAGTGCCGAGCTAACAGGAAAAATATACAATTCACCCCTCCACTTT
CSAELTGKIYNSPLHF
>TRBV7-9|TRBJ2-4|TRBD2|.
TGTGCCAGCAGCTCTCCTAGCGGGAGGGCCATGAACATTCAGTACTTC
CASSSPSGRAMNIQYF
>TRBV3-1|TRBJ2-6|.|.
TGTGCCAGCAGCCAAGATCTACCCAACGTCCTGACTTTC
CASSQDLPNVLTF
>TRBV27|TRBJ2-1|TRBD2|.
TGTGCCGGCAGGTGGGTGGGGCGCGGGAGCGCCCTTAGGAATGAGCAGTTCTTC
CAGRWVGRGSALRNEQFF
>TRBV7-8|TRBJ1-2|.|.
TGTGCCAGCAGCTTAGTCCGGGGGGGCTACACCTTC
CASSLVRGGYTF
>TRBV15|TRBJ2-4|TRBD2|.
TGTGCCACCAGCCGCGGAACTAGCGTTCAAAACATTCAGTACTTC
CATSRGTSVQNIQYF
>TRBV12-3/TRBV12-4|TRBJ2-3|.|few
TGTGCCAGCAGTTTTTTCAGCGGCGAGTATATGACAGATACGCAGTATTTT
CASSFFSGEYMTDTQYF
>TRBV21-1|TRBJ1-5|.|.
TGTGCCAGCAGCGGCCAGGGGCGTCAAAAGCACCCCCAGCATTTT
CASSGQGRQKHPQHF
>TRBV12-3/TRBV12-4|TRBJ1-4|.|.
TGTGCCAGCAGTTTGGGTTGGGAAAAACTGTTTTTT
CASSLGWEKLFF
>TRBV7-2|TRBJ1-4|TRBD1|few
TGTGCCAGCAGCTTTTCTCCGGGACAGGGGAATGAAAAACTGTTTTTT
CASSFSPGQGNEKLFF
>TRBV4-1|TRBJ1-3|.|.
TGCGCCAGCAGCCACGCGGGCCCGAACGGAAACACCATATATTTT
CASSHAGPNGNTIYF
>TRBV20-1|TRBJ2-7|TRBD2|.
TGCAGTGCTCCTGGGCAAGCGGGAGGGCCCTACGAGCAGTACTTC
CSAPGQAGGPYEQYF
>TRBV3-1|TRBJ2-1|TRBD2|few
TGTGCCAGCAGCCTCCAAGGGGGACTAGCGGGGGGGCAGTTCTTC
CASSLQGGLAGGQFF
>TRBV20-1|TRBJ2-5|.|many
TGCAGTGCTAGCTTACAGGGTTTACGAGAGACCCAGTACTTC
CSASLQGLRETQYF
>TRBV29-1|TRBJ2-7|TRBD1|many
TGCAGCGTTGAAGTGTACTACAGGGGGGTGTCCTACGAGCAGTACTTC
CSVEVYYRGVSYEQYF
>TRBV12-3/TRBV12-4|TRBJ2-3|.|.
TGTGCCAGCAGATTGTCTAGCGGCACAGATACGCAGTATTTT
CASRLSSGTDTQYF
>TRBV5-1|TRBJ2-1|TRBD1|.
TGCGCCAGCAGCTTGACCCCACAGGGGGCGATCAATGAGCAGTTCTTC
CASSLTPQGAINEQFF
>TRBV11-3|TRBJ2-2|TRBD1|many
TGTGCCAGCAGTCCAGGGGGATCGAACACCGGGGAGCTGTTTTTT
CASSPGGSNTGELFF
>TRBV4-3|TRBJ2-7|.|few
TGCGCCAGCAGCCAAGATTCTCTGGGGCCCTACGAGCAGTACTTC
CASSQDSLGPYEQYF
>TRBV20-1|TRBJ1-1|TRBD1|few
TGCAGTGCGCTACAGGGGGCGGACACTGAAGCTTTCTTT
CSALQGADTEAFF
>TRBV27|TRBJ1-5|.|.
TGTGCCAGCGGTTGGGGAATCAAGCAGCCCCAGCATTTT
CASGWGIKQPQHF
>TRBV24-1|TRBJ2-3|TRBD1|.
TGTGCCACCAGTGACCGGGGACAGGGGATGGGCACAGATACGCAGTATTTT
CATSDRGQGMGTDTQYF
>TRBV20-1|TRBJ2-1|.|.
TGCAGTGCTAGAGATGGGTCAGGTCTAGGAAGTGGCAATGAGCAGTTCTTC
CSARDGSGLGSGNEQFF
>TRBV20-1|TRBJ2-7|.|.
TGCAGTGCTAGAGATCCGGGCAGGGGGGGCTACGAGCAGTACTTC
CSARDPGRGGYEQYF
>TRBV6-6|TRBJ1-6|.|few
TGTGCCAGCAGACCAGACGGTGGCACACCCCTCCACTTT
CASRPDGGTPLHF
>TRBV12-3/TRBV12-4|TRBJ1-4|.|few
TGTGCCAGCAGTTTCTCAGGGAGTGGGGTAGAAAAACTGTTTTTT
CASSFSGSGVEKLFF
>TRBV7-2|TRBJ1-6|.|.
TGTGCCAGCAGAAGGATAATTGGGGCGGGTTCCGGTTCACCCCTCCACTTT
CASRRIIGAGSGSPLHF
>TRBV4-2|TRBJ2-3|TRBD2|.
TGTGCCAGCAGCCAAGATCCAGCGGGAGGGCCCTCAGATACGCAGTATTTT
CASSQDPAGGPSDTQYF
>TRBV9|TRBJ1-2|.|.
TGTGCCAGCAGCCCCCGGACAGACCTCTATGGCTACACCTTC
CASSPRTDLYGYTF
>TRBV20-1|TRBJ1-4|TRBD1|few
TGCAGTGCTAGACCTAACGGAAACAGGGGGAATAATGAAAAACTGTTTTTT
CSARPNGNRGNNEKLFF
>TRBV18|TRBJ1-6|.|.
TGTGCCAGCTCACCGGCGTGGGGGGGTAATTCACCCCTCCACTTT
CASSPAWGGNSPLHF
>TRBV6-5|TRBJ2-7|.|few
TGTGCCAGCAGTTACCCTTCAGGCCAGCAGTACTTC
CASSYPSGQQYF
>TRBV13|TRBJ2-1|.|.
TGTGCCAGCAGCAGGACTTCTGAGCAGTTCTTC
CASSRTSEQFF
>TRBV5-1|TRBJ2-1|TRBD2|many
TGCGCCAGCAGCCTGGAGGGACTAGCGGGATGGTTCTTC
CASSLEGLAGWFF